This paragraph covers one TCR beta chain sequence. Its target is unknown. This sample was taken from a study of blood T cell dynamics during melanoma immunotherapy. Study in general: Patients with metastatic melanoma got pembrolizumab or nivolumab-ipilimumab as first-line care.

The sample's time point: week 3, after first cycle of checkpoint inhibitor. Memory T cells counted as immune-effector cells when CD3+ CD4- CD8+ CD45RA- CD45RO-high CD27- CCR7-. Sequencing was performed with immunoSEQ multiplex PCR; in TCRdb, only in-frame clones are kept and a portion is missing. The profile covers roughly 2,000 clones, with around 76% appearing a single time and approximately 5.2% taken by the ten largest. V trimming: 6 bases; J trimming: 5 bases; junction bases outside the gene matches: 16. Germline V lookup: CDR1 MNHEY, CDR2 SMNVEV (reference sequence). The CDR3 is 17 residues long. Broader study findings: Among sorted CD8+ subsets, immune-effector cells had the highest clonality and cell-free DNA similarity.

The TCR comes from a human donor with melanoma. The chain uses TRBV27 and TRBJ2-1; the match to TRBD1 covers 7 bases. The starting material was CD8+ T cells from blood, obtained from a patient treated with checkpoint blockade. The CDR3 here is CASSQQPPTGLDNEQFF. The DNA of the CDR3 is TGTGCCAGCAGCCAACAGCCACCGACAGGGTTGGACAATGAGCAGTTCTTC.